The TCR beta chain under discussion was sequenced for a study of PD-1 blockade in mismatch repair-deficient tumors. Looking at the study overall: Patients had 11 to 13 mismatch repair-deficient cancer types and were previously treated and progressing.

TCRdb keeps only in-frame clones here, not all; method: immunoSEQ multiplex PCR. Among some 120,000 clones listed, roughly 90% were seen once. The CDR3 has 11 amino acids. Germline V gene sequence: CDR1 SGHRS, CDR2 YFSETQ. V lost 6 bases to trimming and J lost 3 bases, with 6 bases between them. PCR or immunohistochemistry showed mismatch repair deficiency in every enrolled patient. TCR sequencing covered a few patients who responded to pembrolizumab. This clonotype originated in an adult with mismatch repair-deficient cancer. The V gene is TRBV5-1, the J gene TRBJ2-5, with a possible D match to TRBD1 (5 bases). Sample: peripheral blood, taken roughly 70 weeks after starting pembrolizumab. For the CDR3, the DNA is TGCGCCAGCAAAGGGGAAGAGACCCAGTACTTC. It encodes CASKGEETQYF.